The clone carrying this T cell receptor (beta chain) was seen many times. Its target is not known. The sample originates from a study of spatial heterogeneity in lung cancer. Study-wide points: Expanded tumor TCRs that were ubiquitous appeared in blood more at resection than follow-up.

Germline CDR1 and CDR2: LNHDA and SQIVND (reference sequence). This CDR3 is 15 amino acids long. Trimming left V 4 bases short and J 1 base short, with 10 bases between. TCRdb reanalysed the 5' RACE reads using MiXCR and keeps one entry per CDR3 protein. The sample contains more than 20,000 distinct CDR3 sequences, approximately 4.5% of which appear only once. This sample's time point: sample taken at primary tumor resection. No cells were sorted before sequencing. The whole RNA sequenced was extracted from tumor, nontumor lung or frozen PBMC. Samples were obtained from around 72 donors, all untreated early-stage non-small cell lung cancer patients.

The sequence came from a male donor with early-stage non-small cell lung cancer. This material consisted of PBMCs, taken at surgery. The V and J genes are TRBV19 and TRBJ2-2; D call uncertain. The DNA of the CDR3 is TGTGCCAGTAGTACTTGGACCATGAACACCGGGGAGCTGTTTTTT. Residues: CASSTWTMNTGELFF.